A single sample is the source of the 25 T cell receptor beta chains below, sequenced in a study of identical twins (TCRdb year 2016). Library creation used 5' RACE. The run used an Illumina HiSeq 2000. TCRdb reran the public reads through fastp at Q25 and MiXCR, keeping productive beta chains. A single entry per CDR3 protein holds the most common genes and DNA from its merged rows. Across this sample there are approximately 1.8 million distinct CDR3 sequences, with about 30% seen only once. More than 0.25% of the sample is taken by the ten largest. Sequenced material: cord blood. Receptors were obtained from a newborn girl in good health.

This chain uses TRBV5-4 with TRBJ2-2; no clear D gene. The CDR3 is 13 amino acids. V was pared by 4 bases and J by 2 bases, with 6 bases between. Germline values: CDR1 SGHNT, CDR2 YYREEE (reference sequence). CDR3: CASSGFNTGELFF. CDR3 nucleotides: TGTGCCAGCAGCGGTTTTAACACCGGGGAGCTGTTTTTT. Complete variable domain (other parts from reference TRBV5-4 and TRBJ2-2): ETGVTQSPTHLIKTRGQQVTLRCSSQSGHNTVSWYQQALGQGPQFIFQYYREEENGRGNFPPRFSGLQFPNYSSELNVNALELDDSALYLCASSGFNTGELFFGEGSRLTVL.

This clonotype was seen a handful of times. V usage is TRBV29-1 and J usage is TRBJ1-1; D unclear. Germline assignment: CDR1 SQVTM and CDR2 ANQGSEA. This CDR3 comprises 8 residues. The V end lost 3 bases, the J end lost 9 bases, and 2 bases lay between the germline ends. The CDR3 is CSVDQAFF. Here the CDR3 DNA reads TGCAGCGTTGACCAAGCTTTCTTT.

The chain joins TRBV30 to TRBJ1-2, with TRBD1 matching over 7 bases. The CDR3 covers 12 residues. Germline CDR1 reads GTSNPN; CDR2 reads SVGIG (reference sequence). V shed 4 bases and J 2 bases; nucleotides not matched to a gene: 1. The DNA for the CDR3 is TGTGCCTGGACACAGGGGAACTATGGCTACACCTTC. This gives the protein CAWTQGNYGYTF.

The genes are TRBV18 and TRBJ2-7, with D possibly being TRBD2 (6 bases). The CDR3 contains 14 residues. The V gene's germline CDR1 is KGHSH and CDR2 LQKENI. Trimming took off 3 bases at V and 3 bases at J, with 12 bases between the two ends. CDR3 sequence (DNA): TGTGCCAGCTCACCGACGGGACTTGTCTACGAGCAGTACTTC. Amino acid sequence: CASSPTGLVYEQYF. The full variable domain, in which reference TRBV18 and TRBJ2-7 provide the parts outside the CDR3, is NAGVMQNPRHLVRRRGQEARLRCSPMKGHSHVYWYRQLPEEGLKFMVYLQKENIIDESGMPKERFSAEFPKEGPSILRIQQVVRGDSAAYFCASSPTGLVYEQYFGPGTRLTVT.

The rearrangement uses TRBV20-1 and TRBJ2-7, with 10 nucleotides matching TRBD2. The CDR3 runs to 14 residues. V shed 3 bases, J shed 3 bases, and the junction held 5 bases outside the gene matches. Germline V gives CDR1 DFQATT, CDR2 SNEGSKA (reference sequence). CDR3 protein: CSARASGRGYEQYF. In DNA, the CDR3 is TGCAGTGCTAGGGCTAGCGGGAGAGGCTACGAGCAGTACTTC.

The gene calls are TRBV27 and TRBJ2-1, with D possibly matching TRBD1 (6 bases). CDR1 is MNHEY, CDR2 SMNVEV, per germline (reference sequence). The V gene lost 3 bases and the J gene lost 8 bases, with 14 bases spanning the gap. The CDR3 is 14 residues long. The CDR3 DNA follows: TGTGCCAGCAGTTTGGCAACCAGGGGTGATGAGCAGTTCTTC. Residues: CASSLATRGDEQFF.

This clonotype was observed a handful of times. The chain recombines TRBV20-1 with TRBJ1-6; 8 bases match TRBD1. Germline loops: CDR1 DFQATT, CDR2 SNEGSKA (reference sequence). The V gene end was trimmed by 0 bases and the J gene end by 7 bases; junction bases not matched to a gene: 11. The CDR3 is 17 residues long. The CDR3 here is CSARDSDRGAWNSPLHF. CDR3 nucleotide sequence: TGCAGTGCTAGAGATTCCGACAGGGGAGCCTGGAATTCACCCCTCCACTTT.

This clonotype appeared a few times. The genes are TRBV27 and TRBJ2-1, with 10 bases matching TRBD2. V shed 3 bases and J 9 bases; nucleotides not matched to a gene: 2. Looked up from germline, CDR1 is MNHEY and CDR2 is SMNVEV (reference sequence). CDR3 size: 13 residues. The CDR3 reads CASSLTSGFEQFF. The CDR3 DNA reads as TGTGCCAGCAGTTTGACTAGCGGGTTTGAGCAGTTCTTC.

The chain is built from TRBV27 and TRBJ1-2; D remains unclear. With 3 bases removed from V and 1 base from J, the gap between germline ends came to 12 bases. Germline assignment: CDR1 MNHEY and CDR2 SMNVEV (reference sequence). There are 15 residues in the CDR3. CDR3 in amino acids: CASSFEATFNYGYTF. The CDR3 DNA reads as TGTGCCAGCAGTTTTGAGGCGACTTTTAACTATGGCTACACCTTC.

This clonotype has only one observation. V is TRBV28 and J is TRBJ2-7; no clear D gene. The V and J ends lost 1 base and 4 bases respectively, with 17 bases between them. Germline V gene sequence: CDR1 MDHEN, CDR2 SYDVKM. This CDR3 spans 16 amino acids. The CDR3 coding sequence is TGTGCCAGCAGTTTATCGCCGGCCTCGGGCTTGTACGAGCAGTACTTC. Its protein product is CASSLSPASGLYEQYF.

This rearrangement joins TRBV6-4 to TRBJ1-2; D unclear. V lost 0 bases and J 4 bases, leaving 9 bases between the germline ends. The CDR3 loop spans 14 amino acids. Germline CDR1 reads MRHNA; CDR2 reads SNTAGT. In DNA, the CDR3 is TGTGCCAGCAGTGACTCGGGTGGGATCTATGGCTACACCTTC. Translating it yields CASSDSGGIYGYTF.

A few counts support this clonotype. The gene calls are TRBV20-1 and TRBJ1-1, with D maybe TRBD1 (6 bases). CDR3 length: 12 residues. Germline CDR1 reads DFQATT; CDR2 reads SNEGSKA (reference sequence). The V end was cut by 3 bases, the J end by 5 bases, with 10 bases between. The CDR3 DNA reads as TGCAGTGCTAGTAAGGGGGGAACTGAAGCTTTCTTT. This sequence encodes CSASKGGTEAFF.

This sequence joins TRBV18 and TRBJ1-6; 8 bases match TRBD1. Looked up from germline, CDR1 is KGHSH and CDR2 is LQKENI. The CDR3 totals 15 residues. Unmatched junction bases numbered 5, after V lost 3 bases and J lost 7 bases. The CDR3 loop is CASSPPPGGNSPLHF. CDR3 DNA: TGTGCCAGCTCACCGCCTCCAGGGGGCAATTCACCCCTCCACTTT. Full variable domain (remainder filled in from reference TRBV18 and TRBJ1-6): NAGVMQNPRHLVRRRGQEARLRCSPMKGHSHVYWYRQLPEEGLKFMVYLQKENIIDESGMPKERFSAEFPKEGPSILRIQQVVRGDSAAYFCASSPPPGGNSPLHFGNGTRLTVT.

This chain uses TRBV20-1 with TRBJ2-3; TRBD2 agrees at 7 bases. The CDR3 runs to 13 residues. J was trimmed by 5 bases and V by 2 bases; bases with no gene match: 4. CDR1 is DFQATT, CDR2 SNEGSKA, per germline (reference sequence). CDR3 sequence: CSARRTSKDTQYF. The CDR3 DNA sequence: TGCAGTGCTAGAAGGACTAGTAAAGATACGCAGTATTTT.

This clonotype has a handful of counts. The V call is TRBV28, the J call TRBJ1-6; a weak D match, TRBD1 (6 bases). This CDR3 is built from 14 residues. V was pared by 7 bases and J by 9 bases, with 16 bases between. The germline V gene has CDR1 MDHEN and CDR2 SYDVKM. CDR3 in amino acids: CASNPGGRSSPLHF. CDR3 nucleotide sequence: TGTGCCAGCAACCCGGGGGGGCGGAGTTCACCCCTCCACTTT.

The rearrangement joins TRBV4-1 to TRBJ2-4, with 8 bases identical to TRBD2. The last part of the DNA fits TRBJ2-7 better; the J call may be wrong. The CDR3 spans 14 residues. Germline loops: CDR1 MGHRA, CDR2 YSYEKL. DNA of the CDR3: TGCGCCAGCAGCAAGACTAGCGAGGGATACGAGCAGTACTTC. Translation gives CASSKTSEGYEQYF.

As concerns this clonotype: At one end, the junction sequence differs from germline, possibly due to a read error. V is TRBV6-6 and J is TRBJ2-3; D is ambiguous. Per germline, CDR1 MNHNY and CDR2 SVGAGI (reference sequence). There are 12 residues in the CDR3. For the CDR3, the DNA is TGTGCCAGCAAGGGCAACACAGATCCGCAGTATTTT. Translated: CASKGNTDPQYF.

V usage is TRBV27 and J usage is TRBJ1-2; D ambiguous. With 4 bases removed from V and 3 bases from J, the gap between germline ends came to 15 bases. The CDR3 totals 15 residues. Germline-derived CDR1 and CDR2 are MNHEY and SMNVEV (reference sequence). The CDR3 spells CASSSTSGTDYGYTF. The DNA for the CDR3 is TGTGCCAGCAGTTCAACCAGCGGAACTGACTATGGCTACACCTTC.

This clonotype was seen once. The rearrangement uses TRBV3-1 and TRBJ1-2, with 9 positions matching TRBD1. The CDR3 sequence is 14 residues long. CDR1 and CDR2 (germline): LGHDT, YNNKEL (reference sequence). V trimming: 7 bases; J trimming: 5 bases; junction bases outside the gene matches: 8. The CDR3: CASNRQGGEYGYTF. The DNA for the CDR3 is TGTGCCAGCAACCGACAGGGGGGAGAATATGGCTACACCTTC. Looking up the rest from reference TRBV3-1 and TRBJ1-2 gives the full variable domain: DTAVSQTPKYLVTQMGNDKSIKCEQNLGHDTMYWYKQDSKKFLKIMFSYNNKELIINETVPNRFSPKSPDKAHLNLHINSLELGDSAVYFCASNRQGGEYGYTFGSGTRLTVV.

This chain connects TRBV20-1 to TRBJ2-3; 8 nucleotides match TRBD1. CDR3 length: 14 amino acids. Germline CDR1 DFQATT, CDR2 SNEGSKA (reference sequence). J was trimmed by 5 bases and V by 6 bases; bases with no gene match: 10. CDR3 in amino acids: CSARTGPLIDTQYF. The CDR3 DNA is TGCAGTGCGAGGACAGGGCCGCTAATAGATACGCAGTATTTT.

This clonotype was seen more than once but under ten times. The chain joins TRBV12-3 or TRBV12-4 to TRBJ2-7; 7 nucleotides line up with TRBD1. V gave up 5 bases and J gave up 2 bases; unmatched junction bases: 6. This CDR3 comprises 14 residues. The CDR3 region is CASSATGRTYEQYF. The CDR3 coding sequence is TGTGCCAGCAGTGCGACAGGGCGCACCTACGAGCAGTACTTC.

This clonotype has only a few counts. The CDR3 is CSARPGLAVLETQYF. CDR3 bases: TGCAGTGCTAGACCGGGACTAGCGGTACTTGAGACCCAGTACTTC. This chain uses TRBV20-1 with TRBJ2-5; 11 bases fit TRBD2. The CDR3 has 15 amino acids. Germline trimming cut 2 bases from V and 5 bases from J; bases unmatched to any gene: 7. Germline CDR1 DFQATT, CDR2 SNEGSKA (reference sequence).

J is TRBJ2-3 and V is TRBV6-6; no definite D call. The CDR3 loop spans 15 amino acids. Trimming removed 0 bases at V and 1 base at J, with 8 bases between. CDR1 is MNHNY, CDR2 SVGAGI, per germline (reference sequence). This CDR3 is CASSYSTAGTDTQYF. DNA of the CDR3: TGTGCCAGCAGTTACTCGACGGCTGGCACAGATACGCAGTATTTT.

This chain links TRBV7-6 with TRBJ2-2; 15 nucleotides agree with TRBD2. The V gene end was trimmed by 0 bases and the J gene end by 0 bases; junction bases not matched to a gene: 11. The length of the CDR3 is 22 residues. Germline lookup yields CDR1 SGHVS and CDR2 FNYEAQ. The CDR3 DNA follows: TGTGCCAGCAGCTTAGCGTGGACTAGCGGGAGGGAGCCGATTTCGAACACCGGGGAGCTGTTTTTT. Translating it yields CASSLAWTSGREPISNTGELFF.

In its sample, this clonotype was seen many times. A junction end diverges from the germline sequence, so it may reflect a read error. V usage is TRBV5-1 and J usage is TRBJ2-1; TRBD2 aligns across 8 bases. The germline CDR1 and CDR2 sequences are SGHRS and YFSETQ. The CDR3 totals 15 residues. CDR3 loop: CASSLGTSSYNEQFF. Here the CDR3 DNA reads TGTGCCAGCAGCTTAGGGACTAGCTCCTACAATGAGCAGTTCTTC.